The next 16 T cell receptor beta chains were all read from a single sample in a study of blood T cell repertoires in COVID-19. Profiled with immunoSEQ multiplex PCR; TCRdb holds only in-frame clones, not every one. The table includes tens of thousands of clones, about four fifths detected once. The sample comprised peripheral blood. The receptors derive from a young man with COVID-19, enrolled during active disease.

This clone came up a few times. The chain uses TRBV6-1 and TRBJ2-7; 7 bases match TRBD1. The junction had 2 bases not matched to a gene; V was cut back by 3 bases and J by 3 bases. The CDR3 length is 13 residues. Germline lookup yields CDR1 MNHNS and CDR2 SASEGT. CDR3 residues: CASSEGQRYEQYF. CDR3 coding DNA: TGTGCCAGCAGTGAGGGACAGCGCTACGAGCAGTACTTC.

The V and J genes are TRBV6-5 and TRBJ2-7, with 7 bases identical to TRBD1. From germline, CDR1 is MNHEY and CDR2 SVGAGI. J was trimmed by 2 bases and V by 5 bases; bases with no gene match: 6. The CDR3 extends over 14 amino acids. The CDR3 loop reads CASSIRDSTYEQYF. The DNA of the CDR3 is TGTGCCAGCAGTATCCGGGACAGCACCTACGAGCAGTACTTC.

The chain recombines TRBV6-5 with TRBJ1-6; tentatively, D is TRBD1 (6 bases). Per germline, CDR1 MNHEY and CDR2 SVGAGI. This CDR3 spans 14 amino acids. V dropped 6 bases and J dropped 4 bases, with 10 bases sitting between them. The chain's CDR3 is CASSSGVYNSPLHF. CDR3 sequence (DNA): TGTGCCAGCAGCTCAGGGGTTTATAATTCACCCCTCCACTTT.

This chain links TRBV13 with TRBJ1-1, with D unclear. Germline lookup yields CDR1 PRHDT and CDR2 FYEKMQ (reference sequence). Trimming removed 6 bases at V and 5 bases at J, with 7 bases between. CDR3 length: 11 residues. The CDR3 nucleotides read TGTGCCAGCAGTGGCGGGACTGAAGCTTTCTTT. This gives the protein CASSGGTEAFF.

The chain carries TRBV4-1 and TRBJ1-1, with D tentatively TRBD1 (5 bases). Germline CDR1 MGHRA, CDR2 YSYEKL. Trimming left V 1 base short and J 5 bases short, with 17 bases between. The CDR3 is 16 amino acids. The CDR3 loop is CASSQGGSGVWTEAFF. In nucleotides, the CDR3 is TGCGCCAGCAGCCAAGGCGGTTCGGGGGTATGGACTGAAGCTTTCTTT.

The chain employs TRBV30 and TRBJ2-7; TRBD2 is a possible D gene (5 bases). V was trimmed by 0 bases and J by 6 bases, leaving 15 bases between them. The germline gives CDR1 GTSNPN, CDR2 SVGIG (reference sequence). The CDR3 has 14 amino acids. The CDR3 DNA follows: TGTGCCTGGAGTGTAACGGGGAAGGTGGTCGAGCAGTACTTC. This codes for CAWSVTGKVVEQYF.

This CDR3 reads CASSPRTSGLGLFF. In DNA form, the CDR3 reads TGTGCCAGCAGCCCAAGGACTAGCGGCCTGGGGCTGTTTTTT. The chain joins TRBV14 to TRBJ2-2, with TRBD2 matching over 10 bases. Germline CDR1 is SGHDN and CDR2 is FVKESK. The CDR3 contains 14 residues. The V gene end was trimmed by 4 bases and the J gene end by 13 bases; junction bases not matched to a gene: 9.

The chain joins TRBV12-2 to TRBJ2-1; the table names TRBD2, a call not compared with the DNA. TRBV12-2 is flagged as a pseudogene. The CDR3 loop spans 12 amino acids. In nucleotides, the CDR3 is TGTGCAAGTCCAATCCGAGAGAATGAGCAGTTCTTC. Its protein product is CASPIRENEQFF.

This clone was detected only once. J is TRBJ1-1 and V is TRBV9; D not resolved. The V gene's germline CDR1 is SGDLS and CDR2 YYNGEE. Trimming stripped 3 bases from V and 4 bases from J, with 10 bases between. This CDR3 is 13 amino acids long. CDR3 region: CASSATGSTEAFF. The DNA for the CDR3 is TGTGCCAGCAGCGCCACGGGGTCCACTGAAGCTTTCTTT.

The rearrangement uses TRBV6-2 or TRBV6-3 and TRBJ2-5; 12 bases line up with TRBD2. The germline gives CDR1 MNHEY, CDR2 SVGEGT. This CDR3 is built from 17 residues. V gave up 2 bases and J gave up 2 bases; unmatched junction bases: 6. CDR3 region: CASSYPTLAGGQETQYF. The CDR3 DNA sequence: TGTGCCAGCAGTTACCCAACACTAGCGGGGGGACAAGAGACCCAGTACTTC.

The chain employs TRBV4-3 and TRBJ1-1; possibly TRBD1 for D (5 bases). Trimming took off 3 bases at V and 3 bases at J, with 14 bases between the two ends. The CDR3 covers 15 residues. Per germline, CDR1 LGHNA and CDR2 YSLEER. For the CDR3, the DNA is TGCGCCAGCAGCCACACAGGATTTCGGTACACTGAAGCTTTCTTT. The encoded protein is CASSHTGFRYTEAFF.

This clone was picked up one time. This chain connects TRBV4-3 to TRBJ2-3; possibly TRBD2 for D (6 bases). Trimming left V 0 bases short and J 4 bases short, with 11 bases between. This CDR3 is 15 amino acids long. Germline loops: CDR1 LGHNA, CDR2 YSLEER. The CDR3 DNA reads as TGCGCCAGCAGCCAAGAGTGGAGGGTGGCAGATACGCAGTATTTT. Translation gives CASSQEWRVADTQYF.

The rearrangement joins TRBV6-5 to TRBJ1-4, with D unresolved. CDR1 is MNHEY, CDR2 SVGAGI, per germline. Trimming pared 0 bases from V and 7 bases from J, leaving 12 bases between. The CDR3 runs 15 residues. CDR3 in amino acids: CASSYSRVGSEKLFF. CDR3 coding DNA: TGTGCCAGCAGTTACTCGAGGGTAGGGAGTGAAAAACTGTTTTTT.

Only one count was recorded for this clone. This chain links TRBV27 with TRBJ2-3, with unresolved D. The V gene's germline CDR1 is MNHEY and CDR2 SMNVEV (reference sequence). Trimming shortened V by 3 bases and J by 1 base, and 17 bases separated the two germline ends. CDR3 size: 17 residues. The CDR3, as DNA: TGTGCCAGCAGTTTGGTTCCGATCCTGAGGCGCACAGATACGCAGTATTTT. As protein: CASSLVPILRRTDTQYF.

V is TRBV27 and J is TRBJ2-3; D perhaps matches TRBD2 (7 bases). Trimming shortened V by 9 bases and J by 2 bases, and 18 bases separated the two germline ends. CDR1 MNHEY and CDR2 SMNVEV come from the germline V gene (reference sequence). There are 15 residues in the CDR3. The CDR3 here is CASQPKGGLTDTQYF. The CDR3, as DNA: TGTGCCAGTCAGCCTAAGGGGGGGCTCACAGATACGCAGTATTTT.

The J gene is TRBJ2-1, the V gene TRBV9, with D perhaps matching TRBD1 (5 bases). V was trimmed by 6 bases and J by 9 bases, leaving 13 bases between them. This CDR3 is built from 12 residues. Germline V gene lookup returns CDR1 SGDLS and CDR2 YYNGEE. The CDR3 DNA follows: TGTGCCAGCAATCAACCCAGGGCTGAGCAGTTCTTC. Its translation: CASNQPRAEQFF.